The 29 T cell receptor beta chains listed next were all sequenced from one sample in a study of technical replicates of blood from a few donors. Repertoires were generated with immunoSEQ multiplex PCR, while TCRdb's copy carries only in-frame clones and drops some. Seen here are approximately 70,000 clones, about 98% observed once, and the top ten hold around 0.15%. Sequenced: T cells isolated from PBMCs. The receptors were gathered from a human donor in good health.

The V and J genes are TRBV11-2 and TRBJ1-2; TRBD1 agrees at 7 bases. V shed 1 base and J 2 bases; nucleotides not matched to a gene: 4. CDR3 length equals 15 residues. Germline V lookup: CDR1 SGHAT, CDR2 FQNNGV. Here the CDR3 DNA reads TGTGCCAGCAGCTTAGCGGGGACAGCAAACTATGGCTACACCTTC. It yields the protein CASSLAGTANYGYTF.

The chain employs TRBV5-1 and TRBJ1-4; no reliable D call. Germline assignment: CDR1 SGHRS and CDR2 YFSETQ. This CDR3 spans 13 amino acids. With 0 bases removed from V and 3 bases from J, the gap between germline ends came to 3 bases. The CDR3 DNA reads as TGCGCCAGCAGCTTGGCCTCTAATGAAAAACTGTTTTTT. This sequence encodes CASSLASNEKLFF.

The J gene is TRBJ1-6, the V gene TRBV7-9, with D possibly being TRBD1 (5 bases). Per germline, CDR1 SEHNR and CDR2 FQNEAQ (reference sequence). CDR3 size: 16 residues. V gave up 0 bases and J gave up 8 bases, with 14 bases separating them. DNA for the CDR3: TGTGCCAGCAGCTTAGCGTATTTAGGGGCCCATTCACCCCTCCACTTT. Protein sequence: CASSLAYLGAHSPLHF.

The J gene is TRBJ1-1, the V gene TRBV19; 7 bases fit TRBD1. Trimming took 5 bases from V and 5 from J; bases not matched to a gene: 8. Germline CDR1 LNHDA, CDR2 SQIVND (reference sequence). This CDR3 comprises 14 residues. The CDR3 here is CASSLGTEITEAFF. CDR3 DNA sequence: TGTGCCAGTAGTTTGGGGACAGAAATAACTGAAGCTTTCTTT.

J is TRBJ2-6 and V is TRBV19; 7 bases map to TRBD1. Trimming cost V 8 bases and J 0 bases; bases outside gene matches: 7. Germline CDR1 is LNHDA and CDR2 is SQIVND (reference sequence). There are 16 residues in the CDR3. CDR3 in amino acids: CASRRQGSSGANVLTF. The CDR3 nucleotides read TGTGCCAGTCGCCGACAGGGTAGCTCTGGGGCCAACGTCCTGACTTTC.

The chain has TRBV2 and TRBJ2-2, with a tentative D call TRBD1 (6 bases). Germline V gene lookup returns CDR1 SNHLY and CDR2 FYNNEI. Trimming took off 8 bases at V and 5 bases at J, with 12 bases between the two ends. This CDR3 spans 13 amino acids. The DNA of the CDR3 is TGTGCCAGCTCAATTCAGGGGACCGGGGAGCTGTTTTTT. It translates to CASSIQGTGELFF.

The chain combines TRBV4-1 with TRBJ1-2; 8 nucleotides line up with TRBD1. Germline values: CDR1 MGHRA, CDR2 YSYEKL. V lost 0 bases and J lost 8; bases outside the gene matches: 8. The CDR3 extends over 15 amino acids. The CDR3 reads CASSQDGQGARGYTF. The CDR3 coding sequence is TGCGCCAGCAGCCAAGATGGCCAGGGGGCACGGGGCTACACCTTC.

CDR3 DNA sequence: TGTGCCACCAGCAGAGATGGCAGTCTGAATGGCTACACCTTC. Its translation is CATSRDGSLNGYTF. The rearrangement joins TRBV15 to TRBJ1-2; D is uncertain. Between the trimmed V and J ends, which lost 0 bases and 6 bases, there was a span of 11 bases. The CDR3 has 14 residues. Germline loops: CDR1 LNHNV, CDR2 YYDKDF (reference sequence).

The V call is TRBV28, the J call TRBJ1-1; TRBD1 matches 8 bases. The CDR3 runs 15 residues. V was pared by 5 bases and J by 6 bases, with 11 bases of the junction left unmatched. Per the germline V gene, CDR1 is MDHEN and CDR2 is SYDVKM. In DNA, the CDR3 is TGTGCCAGCAGTAGCCCCGGACAGGGAGGGGCTGAAGCTTTCTTT. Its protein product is CASSSPGQGGAEAFF.

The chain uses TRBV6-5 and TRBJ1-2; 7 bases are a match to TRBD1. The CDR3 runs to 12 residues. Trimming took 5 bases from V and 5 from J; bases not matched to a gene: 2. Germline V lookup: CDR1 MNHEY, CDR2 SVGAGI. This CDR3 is CASSQTGYGYTF. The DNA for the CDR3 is TGTGCCAGCAGTCAGACAGGGTATGGCTACACCTTC.

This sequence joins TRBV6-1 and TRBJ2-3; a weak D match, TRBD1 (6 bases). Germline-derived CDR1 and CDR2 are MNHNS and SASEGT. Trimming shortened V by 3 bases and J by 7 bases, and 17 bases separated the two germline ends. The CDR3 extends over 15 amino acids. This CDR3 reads CASSDPSRGRYTQYF. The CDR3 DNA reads TGTGCCAGCAGTGATCCATCCAGGGGTCGATATACGCAGTATTTT.

CDR3 in amino acids: CASSPDQNIQYF. Here the CDR3 DNA reads TGTGCCAGCAGCCCAGATCAAAACATTCAGTACTTC. The chain joins TRBV7-9 to TRBJ2-4; D remains unclear. CDR1 and CDR2 from the germline V gene are SEHNR and FQNEAQ (reference sequence). The CDR3 covers 12 residues. Deletions cut 5 bases from V and 5 bases from J, with 7 bases between.

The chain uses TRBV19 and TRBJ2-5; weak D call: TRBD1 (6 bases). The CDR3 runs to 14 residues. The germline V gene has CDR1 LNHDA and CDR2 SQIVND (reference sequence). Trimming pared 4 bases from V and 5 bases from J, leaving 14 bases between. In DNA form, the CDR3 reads TGTGCCAGTAGTAGGGGGCCTCTCGGGGAGACCCAGTACTTC. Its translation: CASSRGPLGETQYF.

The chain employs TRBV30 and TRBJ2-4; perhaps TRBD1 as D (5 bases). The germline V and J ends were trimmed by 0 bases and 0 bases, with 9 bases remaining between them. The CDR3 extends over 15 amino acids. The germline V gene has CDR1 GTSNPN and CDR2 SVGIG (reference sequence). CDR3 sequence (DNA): TGTGCCTGGAGTGTGTGGGGCCCAGCCAAAAACATTCAGTACTTC. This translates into CAWSVWGPAKNIQYF.

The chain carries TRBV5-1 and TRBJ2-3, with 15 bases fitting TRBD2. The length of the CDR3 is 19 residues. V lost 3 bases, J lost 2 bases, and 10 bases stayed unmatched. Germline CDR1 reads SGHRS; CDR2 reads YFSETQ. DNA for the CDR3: TGCGCCAGCAGCTCCATCCCGGGACTAGCGGGAGGACCCACAGATACGCAGTATTTT. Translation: CASSSIPGLAGGPTDTQYF. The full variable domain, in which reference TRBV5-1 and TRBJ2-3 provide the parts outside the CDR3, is KAGVTQTPRYLIKTRGQQVTLSCSPISGHRSVSWYQQTPGQGLQFLFEYFSETQRNKGNFPGRFSGRQFSNSRSEMNVSTLELGDSALYLCASSSIPGLAGGPTDTQYFGPGTRLTVL.

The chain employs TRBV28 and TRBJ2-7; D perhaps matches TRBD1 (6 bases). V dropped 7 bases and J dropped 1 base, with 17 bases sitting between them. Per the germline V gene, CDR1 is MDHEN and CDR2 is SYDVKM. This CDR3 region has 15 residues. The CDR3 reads CASTEPGARSYEQYF. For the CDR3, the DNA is TGTGCCAGCACCGAGCCAGGGGCCCGTTCCTACGAGCAGTACTTC.

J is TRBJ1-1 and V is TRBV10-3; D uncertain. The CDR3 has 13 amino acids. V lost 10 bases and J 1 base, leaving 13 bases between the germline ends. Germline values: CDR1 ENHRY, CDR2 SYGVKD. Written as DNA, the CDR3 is TGTGCCACCGCAGAAACAGAGAACACTGAAGCTTTCTTT. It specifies CATAETENTEAFF.

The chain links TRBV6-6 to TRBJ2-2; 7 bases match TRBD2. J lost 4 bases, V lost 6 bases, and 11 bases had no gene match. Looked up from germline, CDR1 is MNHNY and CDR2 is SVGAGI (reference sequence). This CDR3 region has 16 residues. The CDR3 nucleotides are TGTGCCAGCAGCCCCCTGGGGGGAGGGTTCACCGGGGAGCTGTTTTTT. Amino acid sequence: CASSPLGGGFTGELFF.

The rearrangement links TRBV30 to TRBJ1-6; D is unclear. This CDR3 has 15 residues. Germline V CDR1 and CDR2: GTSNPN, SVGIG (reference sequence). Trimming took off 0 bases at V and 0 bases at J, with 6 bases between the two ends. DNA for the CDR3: TGTGCCTGGAGTGTGTGGAGCTCCTATAATTCACCCCTCCACTTT. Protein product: CAWSVWSSYNSPLHF. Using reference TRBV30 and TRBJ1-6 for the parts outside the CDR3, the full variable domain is SQTIHQWPATLVQPVGSPLSLECTVEGTSNPNLYWYRQAAGRGLQLLFYSVGIGQISSEVPQNLSASRPQDRQFILSSKKLLLSDSGFYLCAWSVWSSYNSPLHFGNGTRLTVT.

The CDR3 nucleotides read TGTGCCAGCAGTTACTCGATACCCCTCACTTTTAGGGGCCTGTTTTTT. Its protein is CASSYSIPLTFRGLFF. V is TRBV6-5 and J is TRBJ1-4; D perhaps matches TRBD1 (5 bases). Trimming took off 0 bases at V and 14 bases at J, with 22 bases between the two ends. The CDR3 loop spans 16 amino acids. Germline V gives CDR1 MNHEY, CDR2 SVGAGI.

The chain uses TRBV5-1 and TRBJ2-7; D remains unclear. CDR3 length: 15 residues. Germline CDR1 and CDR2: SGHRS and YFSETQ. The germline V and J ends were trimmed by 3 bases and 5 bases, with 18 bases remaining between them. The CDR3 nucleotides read TGCGCCAGCAGCTCCTTCGACCCGAGCGTCCACGAGCAGTACTTC. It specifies CASSSFDPSVHEQYF. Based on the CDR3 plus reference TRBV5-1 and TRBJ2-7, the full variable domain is KAGVTQTPRYLIKTRGQQVTLSCSPISGHRSVSWYQQTPGQGLQFLFEYFSETQRNKGNFPGRFSGRQFSNSRSEMNVSTLELGDSALYLCASSSFDPSVHEQYFGPGTRLTVT.

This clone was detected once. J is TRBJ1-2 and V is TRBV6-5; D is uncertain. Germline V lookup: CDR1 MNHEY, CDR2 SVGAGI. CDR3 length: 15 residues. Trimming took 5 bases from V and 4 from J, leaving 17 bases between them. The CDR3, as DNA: TGTGCCAGCAGTCCAGACACGGGAACGCCCTATGGCTACACCTTC. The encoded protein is CASSPDTGTPYGYTF.

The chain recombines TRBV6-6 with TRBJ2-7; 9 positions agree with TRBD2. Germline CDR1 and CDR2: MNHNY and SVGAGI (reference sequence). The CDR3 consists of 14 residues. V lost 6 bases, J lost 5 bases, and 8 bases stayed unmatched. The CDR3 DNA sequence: TGTGCCAGCAGGCGGGGGGGGAGGGGGGACGAGCAGTACTTC. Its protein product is CASRRGGRGDEQYF.

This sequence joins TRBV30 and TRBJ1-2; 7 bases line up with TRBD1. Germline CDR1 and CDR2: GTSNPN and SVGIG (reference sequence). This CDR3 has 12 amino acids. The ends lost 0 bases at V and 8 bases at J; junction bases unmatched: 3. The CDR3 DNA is TGTGCCTGGAGTGTAAACAGGGGCGGCTACACCTTC. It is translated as CAWSVNRGGYTF.

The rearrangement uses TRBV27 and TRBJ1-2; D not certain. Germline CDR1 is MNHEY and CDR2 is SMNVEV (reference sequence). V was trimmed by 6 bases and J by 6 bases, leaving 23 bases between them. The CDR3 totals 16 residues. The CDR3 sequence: CASRPKLEQFLNGYTF. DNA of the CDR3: TGTGCCAGCAGGCCAAAACTGGAGCAGTTCCTGAATGGCTACACCTTC.

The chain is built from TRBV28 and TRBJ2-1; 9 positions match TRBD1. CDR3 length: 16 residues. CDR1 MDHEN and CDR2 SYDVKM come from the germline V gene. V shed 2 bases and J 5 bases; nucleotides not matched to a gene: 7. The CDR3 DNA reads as TGTGCCAGCAGTTTAATTAACAGGGGGCCTCACAATGAGCAGTTCTTC. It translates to CASSLINRGPHNEQFF.

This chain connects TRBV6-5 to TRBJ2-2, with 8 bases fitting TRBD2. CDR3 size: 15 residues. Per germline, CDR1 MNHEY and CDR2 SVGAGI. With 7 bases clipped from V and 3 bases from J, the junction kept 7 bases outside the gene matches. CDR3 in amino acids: CASTGSGAHTGELFF. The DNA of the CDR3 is TGTGCCAGCACGGGTAGCGGGGCCCACACCGGGGAGCTGTTTTTT.

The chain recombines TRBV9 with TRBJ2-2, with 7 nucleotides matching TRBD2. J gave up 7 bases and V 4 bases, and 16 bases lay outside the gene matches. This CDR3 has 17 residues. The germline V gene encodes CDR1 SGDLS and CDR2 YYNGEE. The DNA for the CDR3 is TGTGCCAGCAGCCCCTCCAGCTCGACTAGCCTCATCGGGGAGCTGTTTTTT. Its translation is CASSPSSSTSLIGELFF.

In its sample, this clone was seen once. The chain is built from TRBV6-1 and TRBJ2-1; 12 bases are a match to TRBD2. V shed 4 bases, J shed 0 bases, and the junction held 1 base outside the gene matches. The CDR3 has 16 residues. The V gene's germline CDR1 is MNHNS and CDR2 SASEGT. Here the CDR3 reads CASSGGLAGSYNEQFF. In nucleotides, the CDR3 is TGTGCCAGCAGTGGGGGACTAGCGGGCTCCTACAATGAGCAGTTCTTC.